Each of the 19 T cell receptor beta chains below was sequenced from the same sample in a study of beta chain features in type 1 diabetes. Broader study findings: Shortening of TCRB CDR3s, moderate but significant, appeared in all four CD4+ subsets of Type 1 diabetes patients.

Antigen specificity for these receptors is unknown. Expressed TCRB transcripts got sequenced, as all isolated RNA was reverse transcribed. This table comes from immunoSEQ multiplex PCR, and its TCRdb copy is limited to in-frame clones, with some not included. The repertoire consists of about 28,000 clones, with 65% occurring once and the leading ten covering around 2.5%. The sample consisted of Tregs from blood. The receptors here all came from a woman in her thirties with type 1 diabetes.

The DNA of the CDR3 is TGCGCCAGCAGCTTGGTGTTCCCCAGTCTTAAAGAGCAGTACTTC. Its translation is CASSLVFPSLKEQYF. The chain combines TRBV5-1 with TRBJ2-7; D unresolved. The CDR3 contains 15 residues. The V and J ends lost 0 bases and 7 bases respectively, with 17 bases between them. Germline V gene lookup returns CDR1 SGHRS and CDR2 YFSETQ.

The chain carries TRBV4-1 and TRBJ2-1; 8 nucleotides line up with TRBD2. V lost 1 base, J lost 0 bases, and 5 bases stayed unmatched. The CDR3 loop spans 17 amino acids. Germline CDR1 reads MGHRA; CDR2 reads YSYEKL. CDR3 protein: CASSQVAGSSSYNEQFF. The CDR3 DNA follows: TGCGCCAGCAGCCAAGTAGCGGGGTCCAGCTCCTACAATGAGCAGTTCTTC.

CDR3: CASIRGTGITGELFF. CDR3 in DNA: TGTGCCAGCATCCGGGGGACAGGGATCACCGGGGAGCTGTTTTTT. V usage is TRBV11-2 and J usage is TRBJ2-2; 9 nucleotides agree with TRBD1. V shed 7 bases and J 4 bases; nucleotides not matched to a gene: 7. The CDR3 has 15 residues. Per germline, CDR1 SGHAT and CDR2 FQNNGV.

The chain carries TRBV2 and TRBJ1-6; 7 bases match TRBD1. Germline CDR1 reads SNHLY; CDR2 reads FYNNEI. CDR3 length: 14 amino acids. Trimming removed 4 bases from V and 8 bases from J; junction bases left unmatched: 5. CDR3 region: CASSVQGGYSPLHF. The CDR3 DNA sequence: TGTGCCAGCAGTGTACAAGGGGGCTATTCACCCCTCCACTTT.

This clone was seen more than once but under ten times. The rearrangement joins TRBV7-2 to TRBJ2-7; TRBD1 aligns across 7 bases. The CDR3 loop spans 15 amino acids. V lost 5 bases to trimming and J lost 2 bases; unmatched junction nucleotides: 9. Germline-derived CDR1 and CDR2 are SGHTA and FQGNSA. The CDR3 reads CASSQQTGPAYEQYF. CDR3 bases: TGTGCCAGCAGCCAACAGACAGGGCCTGCCTACGAGCAGTACTTC.

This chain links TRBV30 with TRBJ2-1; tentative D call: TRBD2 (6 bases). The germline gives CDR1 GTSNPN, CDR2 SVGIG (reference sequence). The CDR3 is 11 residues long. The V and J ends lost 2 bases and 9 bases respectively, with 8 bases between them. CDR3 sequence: CAWSTGVEQFF. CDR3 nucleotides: TGTGCCTGGAGTACGGGAGTTGAGCAGTTCTTC. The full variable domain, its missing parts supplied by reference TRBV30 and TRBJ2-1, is SQTIHQWPATLVQPVGSPLSLECTVEGTSNPNLYWYRQAAGRGLQLLFYSVGIGQISSEVPQNLSASRPQDRQFILSSKKLLLSDSGFYLCAWSTGVEQFFGPGTRLTVL.

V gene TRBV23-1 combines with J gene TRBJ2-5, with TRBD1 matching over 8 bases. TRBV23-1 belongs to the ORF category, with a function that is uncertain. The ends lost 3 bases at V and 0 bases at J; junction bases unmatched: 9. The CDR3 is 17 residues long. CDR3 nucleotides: TGCGCCAGCAGTCATACCTCAGGGGGCGCTTACCAAGAGACCCAGTACTTC. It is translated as CASSHTSGGAYQETQYF.

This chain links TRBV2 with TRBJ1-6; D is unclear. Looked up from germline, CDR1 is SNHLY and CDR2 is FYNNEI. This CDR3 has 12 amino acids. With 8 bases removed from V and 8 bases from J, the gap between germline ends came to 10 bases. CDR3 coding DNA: TGTGCCAGCCTCACCCGGGATTCACCCCTCCACTTT. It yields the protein CASLTRDSPLHF.

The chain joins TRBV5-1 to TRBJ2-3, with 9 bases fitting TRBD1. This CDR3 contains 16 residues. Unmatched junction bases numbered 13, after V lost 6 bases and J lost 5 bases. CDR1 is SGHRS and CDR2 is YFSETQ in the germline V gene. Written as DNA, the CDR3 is TGCGCCAGCAAGATCCTCGTGGGGACAGGGTTAGATACGCAGTATTTT. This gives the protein CASKILVGTGLDTQYF.

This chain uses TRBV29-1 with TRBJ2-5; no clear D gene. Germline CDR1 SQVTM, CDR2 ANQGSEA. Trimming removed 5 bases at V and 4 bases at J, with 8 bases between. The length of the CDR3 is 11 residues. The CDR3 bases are TGCAGCGTTTTAACCGGAGAGACCCAGTACTTC. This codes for CSVLTGETQYF.

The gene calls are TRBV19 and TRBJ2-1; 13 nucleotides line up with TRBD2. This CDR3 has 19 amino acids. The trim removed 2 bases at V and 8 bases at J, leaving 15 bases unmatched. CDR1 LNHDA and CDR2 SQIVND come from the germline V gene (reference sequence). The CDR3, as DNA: TGTGCCAGTAGTATACGTGGGAACGCGGGACTAGCGGGATCCCATGAGCAGTTCTTC. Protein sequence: CASSIRGNAGLAGSHEQFF.

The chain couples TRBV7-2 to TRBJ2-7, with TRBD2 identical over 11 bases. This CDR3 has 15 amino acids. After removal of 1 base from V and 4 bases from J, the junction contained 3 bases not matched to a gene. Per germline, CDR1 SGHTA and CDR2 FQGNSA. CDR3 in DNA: TGTGCCAGCAGCTTAGATCTAGCGGGGGGATACGAGCAGTACTTC. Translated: CASSLDLAGGYEQYF.

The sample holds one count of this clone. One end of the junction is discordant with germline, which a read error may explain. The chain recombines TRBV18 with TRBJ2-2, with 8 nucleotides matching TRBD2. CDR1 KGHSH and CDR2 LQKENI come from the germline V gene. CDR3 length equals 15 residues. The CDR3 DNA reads TGCGCCAGCTCACGGAATAGCGGGAACACCGGGGGGCTGTTTTTT. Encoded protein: CASSRNSGNTGGLFF. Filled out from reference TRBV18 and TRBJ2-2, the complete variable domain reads NAGVMQNPRHLVRRRGQEARLRCSPMKGHSHVYWYRQLPEEGLKFMVYLQKENIIDESGMPKERFSAEFPKEGPSILRIQQVVRGDSAAYFCASSRNSGNTGGLFFGEGSRLTVL.

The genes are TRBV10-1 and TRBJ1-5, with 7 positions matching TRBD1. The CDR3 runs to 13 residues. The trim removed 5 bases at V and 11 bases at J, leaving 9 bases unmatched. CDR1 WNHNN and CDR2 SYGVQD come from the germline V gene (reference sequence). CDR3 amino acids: CASSFDRVGAQHF. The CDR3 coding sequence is TGCGCCAGCAGTTTTGACAGGGTGGGTGCCCAGCATTTT.

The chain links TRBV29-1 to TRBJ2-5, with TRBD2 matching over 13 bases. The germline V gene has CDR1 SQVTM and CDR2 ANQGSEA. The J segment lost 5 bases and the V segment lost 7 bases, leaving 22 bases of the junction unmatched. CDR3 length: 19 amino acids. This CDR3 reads CSGGDHGLAGEGLGETQYF. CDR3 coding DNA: TGCAGCGGCGGGGACCATGGACTAGCGGGAGAAGGGTTGGGCGAGACCCAGTACTTC.

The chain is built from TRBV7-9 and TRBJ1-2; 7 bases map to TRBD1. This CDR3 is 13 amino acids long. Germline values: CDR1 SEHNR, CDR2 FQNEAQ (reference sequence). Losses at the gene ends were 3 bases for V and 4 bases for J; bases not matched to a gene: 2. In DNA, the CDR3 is TGTGCCAGCAGCTTGACAGGGATCTATGGCTACACCTTC. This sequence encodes CASSLTGIYGYTF.

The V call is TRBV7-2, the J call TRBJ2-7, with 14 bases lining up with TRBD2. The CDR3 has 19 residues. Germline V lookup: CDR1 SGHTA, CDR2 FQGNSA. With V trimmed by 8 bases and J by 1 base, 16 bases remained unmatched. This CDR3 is CASGQLGLAGGMRSYEQYF. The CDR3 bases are TGTGCCAGCGGACAACTAGGACTAGCGGGGGGAATGCGATCCTACGAGCAGTACTTC.

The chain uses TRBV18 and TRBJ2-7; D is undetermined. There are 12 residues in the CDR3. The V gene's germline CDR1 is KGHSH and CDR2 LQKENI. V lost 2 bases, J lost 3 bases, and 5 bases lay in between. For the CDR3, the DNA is TGTGCCAGCTCACCAGCCGGCTACGAGCAGTACTTC. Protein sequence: CASSPAGYEQYF. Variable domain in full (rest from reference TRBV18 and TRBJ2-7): NAGVMQNPRHLVRRRGQEARLRCSPMKGHSHVYWYRQLPEEGLKFMVYLQKENIIDESGMPKERFSAEFPKEGPSILRIQQVVRGDSAAYFCASSPAGYEQYFGPGTRLTVT.

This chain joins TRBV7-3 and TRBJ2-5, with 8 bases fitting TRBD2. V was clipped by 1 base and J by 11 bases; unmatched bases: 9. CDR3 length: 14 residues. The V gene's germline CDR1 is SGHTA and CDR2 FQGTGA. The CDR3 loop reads CASSLNGRAGEQYF. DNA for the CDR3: TGTGCCAGCAGCTTAAACGGGAGGGCGGGAGAGCAGTACTTC. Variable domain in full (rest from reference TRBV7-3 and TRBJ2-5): GAGVSQTPSNKVTEKGKYVELRCDPISGHTALYWYRQSLGQGPEFLIYFQGTGAADDSGLPNDRFFAVRPEGSVSTLKIQRTERGDSAVYLCASSLNGRAGEQYFGPGTRLLVL.